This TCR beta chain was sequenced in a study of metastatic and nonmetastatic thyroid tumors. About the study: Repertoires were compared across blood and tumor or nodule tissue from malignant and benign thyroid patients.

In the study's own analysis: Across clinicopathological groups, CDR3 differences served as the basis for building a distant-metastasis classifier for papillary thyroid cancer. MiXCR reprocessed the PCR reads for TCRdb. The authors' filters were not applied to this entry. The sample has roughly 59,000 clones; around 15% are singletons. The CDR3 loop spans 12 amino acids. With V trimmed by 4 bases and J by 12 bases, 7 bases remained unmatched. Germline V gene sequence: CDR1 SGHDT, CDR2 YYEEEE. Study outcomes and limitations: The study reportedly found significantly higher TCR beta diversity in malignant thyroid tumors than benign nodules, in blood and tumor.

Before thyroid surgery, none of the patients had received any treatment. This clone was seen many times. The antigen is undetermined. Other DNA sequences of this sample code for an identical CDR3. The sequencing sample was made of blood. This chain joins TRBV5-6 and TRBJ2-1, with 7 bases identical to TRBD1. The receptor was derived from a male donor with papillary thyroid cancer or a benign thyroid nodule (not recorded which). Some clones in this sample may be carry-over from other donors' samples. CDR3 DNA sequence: TGTGCCAGCAGCCAAGACAGGGTGGTGCAGTTCTTC. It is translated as CASSQDRVVQFF.